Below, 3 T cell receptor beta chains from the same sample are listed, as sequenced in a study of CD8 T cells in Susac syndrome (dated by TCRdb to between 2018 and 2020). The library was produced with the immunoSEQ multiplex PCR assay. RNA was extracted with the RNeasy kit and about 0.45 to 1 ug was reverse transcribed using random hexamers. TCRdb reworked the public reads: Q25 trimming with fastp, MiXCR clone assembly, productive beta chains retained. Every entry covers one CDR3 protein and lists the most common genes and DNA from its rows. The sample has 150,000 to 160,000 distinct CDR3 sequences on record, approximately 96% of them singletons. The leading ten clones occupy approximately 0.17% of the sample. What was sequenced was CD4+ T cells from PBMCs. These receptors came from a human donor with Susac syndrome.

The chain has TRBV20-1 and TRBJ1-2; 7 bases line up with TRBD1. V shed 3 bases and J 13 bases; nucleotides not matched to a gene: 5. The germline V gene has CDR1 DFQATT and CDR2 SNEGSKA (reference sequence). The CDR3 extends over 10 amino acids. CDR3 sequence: CSASKDRTTF. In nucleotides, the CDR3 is TGCAGTGCTAGTAAGGACAGGACCACCTTC.

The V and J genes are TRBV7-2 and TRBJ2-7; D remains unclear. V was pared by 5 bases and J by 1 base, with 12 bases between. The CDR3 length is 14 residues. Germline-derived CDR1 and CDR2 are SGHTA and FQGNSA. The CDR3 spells CASSTRWGSYEQYF. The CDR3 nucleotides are TGTGCCAGCAGCACGCGCTGGGGTTCCTACGAGCAGTACTTC.

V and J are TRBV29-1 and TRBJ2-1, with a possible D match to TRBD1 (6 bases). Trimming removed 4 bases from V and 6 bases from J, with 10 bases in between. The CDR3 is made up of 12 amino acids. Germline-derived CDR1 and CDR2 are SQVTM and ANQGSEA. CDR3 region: CSVVDSRNEQFF. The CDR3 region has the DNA TGCAGCGTTGTGGACAGCCGCAATGAGCAGTTCTTC.